The 2 T cell receptor beta chains given below trace back to one sample, sequenced in a study of OX40 agonist ivuxolimab in advanced cancers. Sequencing was performed with immunoSEQ multiplex PCR; in TCRdb, only in-frame clones are kept and a portion is missing. Of about 64,000 clones listed, approximately 88% were seen once; the top ten hold less than 2.5%. This sample comprised CD4+ or CD8+ T cells sorted from blood, obtained in a trial of the OX40 agonist ivuxolimab. Receptors were obtained from an adult with an advanced solid tumor such as melanoma, head and neck, liver or kidney cancer.

The rearrangement joins TRBV30 to TRBJ1-2; D remains ambiguous. The ends were cut back, 7 bases at V and 1 base at J, with 7 bases in the middle. The germline CDR1 and CDR2 sequences are GTSNPN and SVGIG (reference sequence). This CDR3 has 11 residues. The CDR3 nucleotides read TGTGCCTTGGGAGTTAACTATGGCTACACCTTC. Amino acids: CALGVNYGYTF.

The chain employs TRBV7-9 and TRBJ1-1; a weak D match, TRBD1 (5 bases). V was clipped by 0 bases and J by 1 base, with 9 bases between them. The CDR3 length is 15 residues. Germline V gene data show CDR1 as SEHNR and CDR2 as FQNEAQ (reference sequence). This CDR3 reads CASSLAGRGNTEAFF. CDR3 coding DNA: TGTGCCAGCAGCTTAGCGGGGCGGGGGAACACTGAAGCTTTCTTT.